Reported below is one T cell receptor (beta chain). The antigen is unknown. The data belong to a study of identical twins. Findings of the study overall: Analyses of zero insertions could be partly confounded by invariant MAIT and iNKT cells. For out-of-frame alpha sequences shared by twins, low generation probability was in excess.

Germline V gene lookup returns CDR1 LGHNA and CDR2 YSLEER. The V and J ends lost 0 bases and 3 bases respectively, with 8 bases between them. The CDR3 consists of 14 residues. Donors uniformly comprised healthy Caucasians. Via MiXCR, TCRdb re-called the 5' RACE reads, giving one row per CDR3 protein. The table shows 460,000 or so distinct CDR3 sequences, with 14% occurring only once. The same data also went into a second study, on yellow fever vaccine responses in identical twins.

This receptor was identified in a woman aged 18 to 35 in good health. The chain employs TRBV4-3 and TRBJ2-5; D uncertain. Specimen: CD4+ T cells sorted from blood. CDR3 amino acids: CASSQEAAKETQYF. As DNA, the CDR3 is TGCGCCAGCAGCCAAGAAGCTGCGAAAGAGACCCAGTACTTC.